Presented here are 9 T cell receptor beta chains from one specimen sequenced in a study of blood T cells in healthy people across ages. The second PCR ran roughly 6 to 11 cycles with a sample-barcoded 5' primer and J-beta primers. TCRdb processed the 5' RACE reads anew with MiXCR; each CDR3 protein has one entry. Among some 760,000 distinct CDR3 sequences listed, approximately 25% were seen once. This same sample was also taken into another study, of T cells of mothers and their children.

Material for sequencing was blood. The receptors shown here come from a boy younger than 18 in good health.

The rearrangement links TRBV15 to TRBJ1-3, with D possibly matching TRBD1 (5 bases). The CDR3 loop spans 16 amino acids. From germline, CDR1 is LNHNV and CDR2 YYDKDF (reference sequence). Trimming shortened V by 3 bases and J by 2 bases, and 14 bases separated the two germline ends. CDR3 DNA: TGTGCCACCAGCAGTCGGGGGATGTCCCCTGGAAACACCATATATTTT. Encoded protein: CATSSRGMSPGNTIYF.

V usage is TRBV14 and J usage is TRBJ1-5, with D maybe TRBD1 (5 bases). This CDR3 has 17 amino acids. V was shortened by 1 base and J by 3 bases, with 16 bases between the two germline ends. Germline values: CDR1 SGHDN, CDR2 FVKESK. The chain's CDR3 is CASSQVTIQANNQPQHF. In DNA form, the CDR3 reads TGTGCCAGCAGCCAAGTTACCATACAGGCCAACAATCAGCCCCAGCATTTT.

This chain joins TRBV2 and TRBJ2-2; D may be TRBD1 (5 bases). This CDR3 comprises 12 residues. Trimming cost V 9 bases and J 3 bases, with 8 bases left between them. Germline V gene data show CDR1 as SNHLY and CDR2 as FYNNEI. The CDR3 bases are TGTGCCAGTGGCAGGGACACCGGGGAGCTGTTTTTT. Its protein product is CASGRDTGELFF.

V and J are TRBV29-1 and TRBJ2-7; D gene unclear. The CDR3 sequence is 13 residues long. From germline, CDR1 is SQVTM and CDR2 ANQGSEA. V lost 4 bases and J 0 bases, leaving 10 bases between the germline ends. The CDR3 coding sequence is TGCAGCGTTGTGCCCCCGAGCTCCTACGAGCAGTACTTC. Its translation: CSVVPPSSYEQYF.

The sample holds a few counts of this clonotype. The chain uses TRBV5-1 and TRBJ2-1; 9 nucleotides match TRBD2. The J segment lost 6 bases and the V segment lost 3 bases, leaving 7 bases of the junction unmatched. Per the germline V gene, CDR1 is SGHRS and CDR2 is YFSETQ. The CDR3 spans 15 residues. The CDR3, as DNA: TGCGCCAGCAGCTCACTAGCGGGTGAAAGCAATGAGCAGTTCTTC. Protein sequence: CASSSLAGESNEQFF.

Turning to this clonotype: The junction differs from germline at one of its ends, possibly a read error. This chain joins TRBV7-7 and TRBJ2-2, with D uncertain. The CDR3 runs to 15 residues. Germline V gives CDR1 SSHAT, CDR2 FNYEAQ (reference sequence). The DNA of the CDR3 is TGTGCTAGCAGCCCGGCGGACCTAAACACCGGGGAGCTGTTTTTT. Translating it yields CASSPADLNTGELFF.

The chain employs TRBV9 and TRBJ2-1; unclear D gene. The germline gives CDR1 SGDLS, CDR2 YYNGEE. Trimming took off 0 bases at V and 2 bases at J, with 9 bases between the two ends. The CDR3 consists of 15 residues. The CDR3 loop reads CASSVDVSPYNEQFF. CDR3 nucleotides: TGTGCCAGCAGCGTAGATGTTAGCCCCTACAATGAGCAGTTCTTC.

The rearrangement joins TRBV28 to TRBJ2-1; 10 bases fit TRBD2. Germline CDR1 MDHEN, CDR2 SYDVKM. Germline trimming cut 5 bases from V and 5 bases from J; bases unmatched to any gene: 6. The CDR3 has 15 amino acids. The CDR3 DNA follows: TGTGCCAGCAGTCCTCTAGCGGGAGTCCACAATGAGCAGTTCTTC. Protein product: CASSPLAGVHNEQFF.

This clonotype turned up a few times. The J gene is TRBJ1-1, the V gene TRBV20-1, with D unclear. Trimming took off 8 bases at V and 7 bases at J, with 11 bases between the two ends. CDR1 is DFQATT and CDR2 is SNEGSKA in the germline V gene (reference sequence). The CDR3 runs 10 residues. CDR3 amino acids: CSPYRGEAFF. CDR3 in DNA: TGCAGTCCTTATCGGGGTGAAGCTTTCTTT.